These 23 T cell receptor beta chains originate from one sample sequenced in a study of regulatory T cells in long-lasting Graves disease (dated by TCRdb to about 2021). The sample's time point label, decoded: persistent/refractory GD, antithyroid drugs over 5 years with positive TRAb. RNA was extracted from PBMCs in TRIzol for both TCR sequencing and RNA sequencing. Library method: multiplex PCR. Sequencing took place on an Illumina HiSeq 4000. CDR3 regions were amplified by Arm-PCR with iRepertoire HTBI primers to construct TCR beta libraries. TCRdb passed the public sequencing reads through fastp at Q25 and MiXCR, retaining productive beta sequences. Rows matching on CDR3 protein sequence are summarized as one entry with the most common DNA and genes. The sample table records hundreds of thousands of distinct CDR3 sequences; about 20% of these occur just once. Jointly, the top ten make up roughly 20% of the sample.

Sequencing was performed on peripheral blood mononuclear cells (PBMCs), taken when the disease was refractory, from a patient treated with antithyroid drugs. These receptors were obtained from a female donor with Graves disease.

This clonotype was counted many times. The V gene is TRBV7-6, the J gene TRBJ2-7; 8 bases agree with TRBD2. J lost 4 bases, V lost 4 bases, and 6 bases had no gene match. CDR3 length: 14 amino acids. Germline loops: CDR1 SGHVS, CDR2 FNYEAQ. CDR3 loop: CASSYSLAGYEQYF. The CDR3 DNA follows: TGTGCCAGCAGCTACTCATTAGCGGGGTACGAGCAGTACTTC. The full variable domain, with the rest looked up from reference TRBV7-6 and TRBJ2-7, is GAGVSQSPRYKVTKRGQDVALRCDPISGHVSLYWYRQALGQGPEFLTYFNYEAQQDKSGLPNDRFSAERPEGSISTLTIQRTEQRDSAMYRCASSYSLAGYEQYFGPGTRLTVT.

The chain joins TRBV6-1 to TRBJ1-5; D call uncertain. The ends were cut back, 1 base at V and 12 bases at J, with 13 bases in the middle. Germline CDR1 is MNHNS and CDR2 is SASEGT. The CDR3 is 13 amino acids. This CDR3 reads CASSEVSPPHQHF. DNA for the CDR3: TGTGCCAGCAGTGAAGTGTCTCCTCCACACCAGCATTTT.

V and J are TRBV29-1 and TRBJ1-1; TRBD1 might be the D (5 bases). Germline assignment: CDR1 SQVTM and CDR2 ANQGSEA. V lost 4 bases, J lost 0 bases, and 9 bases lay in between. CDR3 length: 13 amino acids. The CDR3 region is CSVGQRLNTEAFF. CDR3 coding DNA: TGCAGCGTTGGACAGCGGTTGAACACTGAAGCTTTCTTT.

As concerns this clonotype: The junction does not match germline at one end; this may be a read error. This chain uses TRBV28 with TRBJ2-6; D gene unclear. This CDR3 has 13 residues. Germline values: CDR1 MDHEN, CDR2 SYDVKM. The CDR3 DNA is TGTGCCAGCAGTTCCTCTGGGGTCAACGTCCTGACTTTC. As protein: CASSSSGVNVLTF. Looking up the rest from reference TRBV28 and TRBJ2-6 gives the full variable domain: DVKVTQSSRYLVKRTGEKVFLECVQDMDHENMFWYRQDPGLGLRLIYFSYDVKMKEKGDIPEGYSVSREKKERFSLILESASTNQTSMYLCASSSSGVNVLTFGAGSRLTVL.

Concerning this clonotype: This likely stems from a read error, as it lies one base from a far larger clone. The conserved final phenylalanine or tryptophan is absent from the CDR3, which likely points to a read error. CDR3 DNA: TGTGCCAGCAGCTTGATGAGCTCCTACGAGCAGTACATC. Translated: CASSLMSSYEQYI. The rearrangement uses TRBV11-2 and TRBJ2-7; the D is unclear. The CDR3 loop spans 13 amino acids. V lost 3 bases, J lost 0 bases, and 6 bases lay in between. Germline loops: CDR1 SGHAT, CDR2 FQNNGV.

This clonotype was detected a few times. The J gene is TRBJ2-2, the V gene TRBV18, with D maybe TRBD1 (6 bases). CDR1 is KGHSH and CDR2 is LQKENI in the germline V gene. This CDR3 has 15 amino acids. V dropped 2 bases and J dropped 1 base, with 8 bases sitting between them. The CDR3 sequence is CASSPTQGNTGELFF. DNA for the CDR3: TGTGCCAGCTCACCAACACAGGGGAACACCGGGGAGCTGTTTTTT.

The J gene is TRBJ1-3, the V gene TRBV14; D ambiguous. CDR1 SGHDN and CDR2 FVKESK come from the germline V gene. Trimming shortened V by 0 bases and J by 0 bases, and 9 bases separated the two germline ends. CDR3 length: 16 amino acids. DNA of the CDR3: TGTGCCAGCAGCCAAGATGTGAGGAGCTCTGGAAACACCATATATTTT. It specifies CASSQDVRSSGNTIYF. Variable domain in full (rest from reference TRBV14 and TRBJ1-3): EAGVTQFPSHSVIEKGQTVTLRCDPISGHDNLYWYRRVMGKEIKFLLHFVKESKQDESGMPNNRFLAERTGGTYSTLKVQPAELEDSGVYFCASSQDVRSSGNTIYFGEGSWLTVV.

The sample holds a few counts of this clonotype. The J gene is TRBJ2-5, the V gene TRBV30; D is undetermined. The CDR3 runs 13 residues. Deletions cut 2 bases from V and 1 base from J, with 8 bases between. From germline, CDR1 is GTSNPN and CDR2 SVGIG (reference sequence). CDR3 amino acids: CAWSYLVQETQYF. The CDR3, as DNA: TGTGCCTGGAGTTATTTGGTCCAAGAGACCCAGTACTTC.

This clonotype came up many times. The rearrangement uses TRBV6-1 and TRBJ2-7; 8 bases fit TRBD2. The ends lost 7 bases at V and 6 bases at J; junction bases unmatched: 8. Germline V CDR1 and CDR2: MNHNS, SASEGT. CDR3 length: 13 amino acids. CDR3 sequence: CASTNAGGGEQYF. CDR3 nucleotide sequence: TGTGCCAGCACTAACGCGGGGGGTGGCGAGCAGTACTTC.

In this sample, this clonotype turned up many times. The CDR3 DNA reads as TGTGCCAGCAGCTTAACCAGCTACGAGCAGTACTTC. Translation gives CASSLTSYEQYF. This rearrangement joins TRBV7-2 to TRBJ2-7; D gene unclear. Trimming took 2 bases from V and 3 from J, leaving 5 bases between them. There are 12 residues in the CDR3. Germline V CDR1 and CDR2: SGHTA, FQGNSA.

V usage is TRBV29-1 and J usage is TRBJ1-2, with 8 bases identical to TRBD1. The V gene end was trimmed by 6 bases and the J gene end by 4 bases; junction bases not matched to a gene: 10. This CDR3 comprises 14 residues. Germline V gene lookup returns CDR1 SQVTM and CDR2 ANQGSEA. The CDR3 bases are TGCAGCGTGAGGGGACAGGCGCCGGGCTATGGCTACACCTTC. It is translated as CSVRGQAPGYGYTF. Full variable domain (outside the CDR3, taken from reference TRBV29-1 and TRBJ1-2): SAVISQKPSRDICQRGTSLTIQCQVDSQVTMMFWYRQQPGQSLTLIATANQGSEATYESGFVIDKFPISRPNLTFSTLTVSNMSPEDSSIYLCSVRGQAPGYGYTFGSGTRLTVV.

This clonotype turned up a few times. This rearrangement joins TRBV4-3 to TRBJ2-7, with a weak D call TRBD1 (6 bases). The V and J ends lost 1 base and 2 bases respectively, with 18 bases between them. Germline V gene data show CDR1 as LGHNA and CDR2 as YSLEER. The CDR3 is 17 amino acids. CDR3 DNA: TGCGCCAGCAGCCAAGGCGCCGGTGGGGACATAGCCTACGAGCAGTACTTC. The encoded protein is CASSQGAGGDIAYEQYF.

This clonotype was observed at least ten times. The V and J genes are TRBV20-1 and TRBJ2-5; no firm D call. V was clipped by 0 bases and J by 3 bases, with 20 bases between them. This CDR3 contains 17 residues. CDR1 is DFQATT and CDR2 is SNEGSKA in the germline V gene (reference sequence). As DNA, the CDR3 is TGCAGTGCTAGAGATTTGGCCCTCTCTACGGGCAAAGAGACCCAGTACTTC. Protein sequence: CSARDLALSTGKETQYF.

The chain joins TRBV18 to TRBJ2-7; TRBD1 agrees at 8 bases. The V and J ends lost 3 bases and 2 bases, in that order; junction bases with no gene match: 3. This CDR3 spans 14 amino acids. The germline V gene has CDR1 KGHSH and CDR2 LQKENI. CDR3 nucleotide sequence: TGTGCCAGCTCACCGGGACAGGAACCCTACGAGCAGTACTTC. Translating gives CASSPGQEPYEQYF. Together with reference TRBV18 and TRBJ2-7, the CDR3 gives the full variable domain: NAGVMQNPRHLVRRRGQEARLRCSPMKGHSHVYWYRQLPEEGLKFMVYLQKENIIDESGMPKERFSAEFPKEGPSILRIQQVVRGDSAAYFCASSPGQEPYEQYFGPGTRLTVT.

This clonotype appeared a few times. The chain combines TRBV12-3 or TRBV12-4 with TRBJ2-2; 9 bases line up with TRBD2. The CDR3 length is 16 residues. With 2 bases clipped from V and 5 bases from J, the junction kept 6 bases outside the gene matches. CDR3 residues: CASSLNSGSRTGELFF. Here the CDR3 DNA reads TGTGCCAGCAGTTTAAATAGCGGGAGCAGAACCGGGGAGCTGTTTTTT.

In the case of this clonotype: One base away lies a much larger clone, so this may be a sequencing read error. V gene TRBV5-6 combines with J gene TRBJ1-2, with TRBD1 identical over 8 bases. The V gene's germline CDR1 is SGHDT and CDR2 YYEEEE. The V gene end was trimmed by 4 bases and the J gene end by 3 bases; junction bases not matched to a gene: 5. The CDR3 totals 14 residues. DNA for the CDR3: TGTGCCAGCAGCGTGGACAGGGTGTACTATGGCTACACCTTC. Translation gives CASSVDRVYYGYTF.

The DNA for the CDR3 is TGCGCCAGCAGTGACGGGGGGAGTCAAGAGACCCAGTACTTC. It translates to CASSDGGSQETQYF. The J gene is TRBJ2-5, the V gene TRBV10-1, with 7 bases lining up with TRBD2. The ends lost 3 bases at V and 2 bases at J; junction bases unmatched: 3. Germline V gene sequence: CDR1 WNHNN, CDR2 SYGVQD (reference sequence). The CDR3 has 14 residues.

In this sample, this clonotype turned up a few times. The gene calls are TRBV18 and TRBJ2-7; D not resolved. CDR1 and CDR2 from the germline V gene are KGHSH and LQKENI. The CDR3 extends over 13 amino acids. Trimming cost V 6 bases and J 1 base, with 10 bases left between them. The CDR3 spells CASSPVFSYEQYF. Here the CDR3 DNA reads TGTGCCAGCTCTCCTGTATTTTCCTACGAGCAGTACTTC.

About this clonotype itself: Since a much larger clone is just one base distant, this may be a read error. CDR3 in amino acids: CSAETGGAYEQYF. The CDR3 DNA reads as TGCAGTGCTGAGACAGGGGGCGCCTACGAGCAGTACTTC. V is TRBV20-1 and J is TRBJ2-7; TRBD1 aligns across 10 bases. V shed 5 bases and J 2 bases; nucleotides not matched to a gene: 3. CDR3 length: 13 residues. Germline lookup yields CDR1 DFQATT and CDR2 SNEGSKA (reference sequence).

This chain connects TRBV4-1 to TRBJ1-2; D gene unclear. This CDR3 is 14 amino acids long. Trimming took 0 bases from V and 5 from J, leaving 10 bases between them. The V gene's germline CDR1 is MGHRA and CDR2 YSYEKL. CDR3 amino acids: CASSQEQSGYGYTF. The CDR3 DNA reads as TGCGCCAGCAGCCAAGAACAGTCCGGGTATGGCTACACCTTC.

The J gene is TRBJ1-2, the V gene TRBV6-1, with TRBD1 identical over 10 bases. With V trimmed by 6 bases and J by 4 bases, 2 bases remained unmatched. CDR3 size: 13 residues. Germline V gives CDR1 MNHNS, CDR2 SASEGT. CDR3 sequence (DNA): TGTGCCAGCAGGACAGGGGGCCTCTATGGCTACACCTTC. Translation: CASRTGGLYGYTF.

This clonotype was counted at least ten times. The CDR3 bases are TGTGCCAGCAGCCGCTCTGGCCTAGCGGGAGACCCGGAGCAGTACTTC. It encodes CASSRSGLAGDPEQYF. The chain combines TRBV7-2 with TRBJ2-7, with 10 positions matching TRBD2. The germline CDR1 and CDR2 sequences are SGHTA and FQGNSA. With 5 bases clipped from V and 7 bases from J, the junction kept 14 bases outside the gene matches. The CDR3 is made up of 16 amino acids.

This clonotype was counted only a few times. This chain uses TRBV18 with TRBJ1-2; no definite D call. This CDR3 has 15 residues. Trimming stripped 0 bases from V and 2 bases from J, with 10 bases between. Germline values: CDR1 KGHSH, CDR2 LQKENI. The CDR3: CASSPPPGENYGYTF. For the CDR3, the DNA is TGTGCCAGCTCACCACCTCCAGGCGAAAACTATGGCTACACCTTC. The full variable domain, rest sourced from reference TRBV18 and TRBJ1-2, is NAGVMQNPRHLVRRRGQEARLRCSPMKGHSHVYWYRQLPEEGLKFMVYLQKENIIDESGMPKERFSAEFPKEGPSILRIQQVVRGDSAAYFCASSPPPGENYGYTFGSGTRLTVV.